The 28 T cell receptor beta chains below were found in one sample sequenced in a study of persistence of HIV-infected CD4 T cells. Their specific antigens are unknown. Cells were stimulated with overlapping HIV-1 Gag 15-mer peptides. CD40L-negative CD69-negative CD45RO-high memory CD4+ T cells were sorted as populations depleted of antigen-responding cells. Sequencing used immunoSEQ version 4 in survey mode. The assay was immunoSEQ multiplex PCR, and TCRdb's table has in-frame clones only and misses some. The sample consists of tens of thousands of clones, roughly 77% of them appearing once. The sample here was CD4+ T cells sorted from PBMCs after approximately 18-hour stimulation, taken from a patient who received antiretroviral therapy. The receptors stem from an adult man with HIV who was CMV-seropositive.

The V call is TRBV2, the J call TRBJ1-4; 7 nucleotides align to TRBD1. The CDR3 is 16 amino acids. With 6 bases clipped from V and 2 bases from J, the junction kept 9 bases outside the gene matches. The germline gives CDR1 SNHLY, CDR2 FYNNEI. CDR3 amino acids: CASRRQGFATNEKLFF. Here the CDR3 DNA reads TGTGCCAGCAGGAGACAGGGTTTTGCGACTAATGAAAAACTGTTTTTT.

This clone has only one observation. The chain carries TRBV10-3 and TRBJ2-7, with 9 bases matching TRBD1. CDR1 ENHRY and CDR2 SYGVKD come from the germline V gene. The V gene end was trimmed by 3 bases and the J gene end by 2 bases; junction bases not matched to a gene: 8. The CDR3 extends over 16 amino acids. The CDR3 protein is CAISDSTGTGTYEQYF. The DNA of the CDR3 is TGTGCCATCAGTGATTCAACCGGGACAGGGACCTACGAGCAGTACTTC.

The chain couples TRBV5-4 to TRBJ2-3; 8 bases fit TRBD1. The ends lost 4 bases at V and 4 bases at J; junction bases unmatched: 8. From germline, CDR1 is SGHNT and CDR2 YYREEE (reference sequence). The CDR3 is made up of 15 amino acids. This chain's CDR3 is CASSPGDRRADTQYF. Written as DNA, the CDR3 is TGTGCCAGCAGCCCGGGGGACAGGAGGGCAGATACGCAGTATTTT.

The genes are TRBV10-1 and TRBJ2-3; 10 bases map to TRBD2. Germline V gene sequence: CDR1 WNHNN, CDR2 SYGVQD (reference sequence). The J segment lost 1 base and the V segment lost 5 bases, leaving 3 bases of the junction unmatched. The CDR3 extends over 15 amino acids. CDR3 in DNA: TGCGCCAGCAGTTCTGGACTAGCGGGCACAGATACGCAGTATTTT. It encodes CASSSGLAGTDTQYF.

CDR3 amino acids: CATLVNYEQYF. In DNA, the CDR3 is TGTGCCACGCTTGTCAACTACGAGCAGTACTTC. The V gene is TRBV10-3, the J gene TRBJ2-7; D is uncertain. Trimming took 10 bases from V and 3 from J, leaving 10 bases between them. This CDR3 contains 11 residues. CDR1 is ENHRY and CDR2 is SYGVKD in the germline V gene.

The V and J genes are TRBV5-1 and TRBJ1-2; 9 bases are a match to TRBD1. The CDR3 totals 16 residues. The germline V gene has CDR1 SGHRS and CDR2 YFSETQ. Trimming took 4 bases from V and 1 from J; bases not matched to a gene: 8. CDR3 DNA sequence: TGCGCCAGCAGCCCTGGGGCGGACAGGGGTAACTATGGCTACACCTTC. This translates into CASSPGADRGNYGYTF.

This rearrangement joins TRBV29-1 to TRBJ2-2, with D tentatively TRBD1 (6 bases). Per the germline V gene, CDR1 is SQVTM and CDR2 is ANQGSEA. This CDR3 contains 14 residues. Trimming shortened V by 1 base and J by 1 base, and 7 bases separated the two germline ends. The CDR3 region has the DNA TGCAGCGTTGAAGGGGGACAGAACACCGGGGAGCTGTTTTTT. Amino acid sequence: CSVEGGQNTGELFF.

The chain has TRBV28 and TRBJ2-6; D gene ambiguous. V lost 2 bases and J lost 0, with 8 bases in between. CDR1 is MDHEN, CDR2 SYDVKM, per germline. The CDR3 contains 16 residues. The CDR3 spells CASSLHSGSGANVLTF. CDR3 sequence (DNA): TGTGCCAGCAGTTTACACTCGGGCTCTGGGGCCAACGTCCTGACTTTC.

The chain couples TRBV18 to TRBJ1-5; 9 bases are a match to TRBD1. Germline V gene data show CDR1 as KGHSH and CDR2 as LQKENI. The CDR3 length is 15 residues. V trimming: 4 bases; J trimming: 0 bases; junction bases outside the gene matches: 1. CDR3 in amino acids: CASSLDRGSNQPQHF. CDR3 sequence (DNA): TGTGCCAGCTCACTGGACAGGGGTAGCAATCAGCCCCAGCATTTT.

The CDR3 here is CSVDTQTGNDGYTF. The CDR3 DNA reads TGCAGCGTCGACACTCAGACAGGAAACGATGGCTACACCTTC. The chain recombines TRBV29-1 with TRBJ1-2; TRBD1 might be the D (6 bases). The CDR3 is 14 amino acids. V shed 6 bases and J shed 6 bases, with 20 bases lying between them. In germline, CDR1 is SQVTM, CDR2 ANQGSEA.

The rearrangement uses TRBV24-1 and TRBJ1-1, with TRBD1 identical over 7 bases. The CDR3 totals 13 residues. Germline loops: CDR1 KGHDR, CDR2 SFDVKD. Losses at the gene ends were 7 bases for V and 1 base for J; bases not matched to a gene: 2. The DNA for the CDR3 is TGTGCCACCAGAGGACAGGCGAACACTGAAGCTTTCTTT. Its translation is CATRGQANTEAFF.

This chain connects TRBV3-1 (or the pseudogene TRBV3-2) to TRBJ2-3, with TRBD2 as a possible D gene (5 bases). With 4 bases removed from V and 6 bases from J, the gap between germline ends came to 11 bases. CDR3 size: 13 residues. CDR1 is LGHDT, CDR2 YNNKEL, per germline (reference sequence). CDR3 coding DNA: TGTGCCAGCAGCCCGAACGAGGGCGATACGCAGTATTTT. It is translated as CASSPNEGDTQYF.

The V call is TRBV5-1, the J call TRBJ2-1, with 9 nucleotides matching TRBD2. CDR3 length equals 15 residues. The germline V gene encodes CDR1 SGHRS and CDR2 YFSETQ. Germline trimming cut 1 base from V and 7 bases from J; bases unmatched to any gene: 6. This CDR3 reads CASSLNGGRGNEQFF. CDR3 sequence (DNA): TGCGCCAGCAGCTTGAATGGCGGGAGGGGGAATGAGCAGTTCTTC.

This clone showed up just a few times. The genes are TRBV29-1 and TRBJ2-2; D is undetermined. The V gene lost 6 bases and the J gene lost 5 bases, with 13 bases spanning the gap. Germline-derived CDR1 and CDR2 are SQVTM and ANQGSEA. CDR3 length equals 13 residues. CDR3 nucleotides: TGCAGCGTGGGCGTGATAGGGACCGGGGAGCTGTTTTTT. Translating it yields CSVGVIGTGELFF.

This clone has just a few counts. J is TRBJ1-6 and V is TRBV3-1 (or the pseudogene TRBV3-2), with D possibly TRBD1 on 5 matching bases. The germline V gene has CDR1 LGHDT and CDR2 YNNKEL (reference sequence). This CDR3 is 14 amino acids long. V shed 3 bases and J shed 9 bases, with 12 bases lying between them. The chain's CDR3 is CASSQGGLGSPLHF. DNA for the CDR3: TGTGCCAGCAGCCAGGGGGGGTTAGGTTCACCCCTCCACTTT.

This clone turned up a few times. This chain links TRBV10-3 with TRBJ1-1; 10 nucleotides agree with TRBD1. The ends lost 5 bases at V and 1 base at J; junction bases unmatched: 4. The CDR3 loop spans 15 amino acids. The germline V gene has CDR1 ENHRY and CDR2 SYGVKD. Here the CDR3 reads CAISSRDRGNTEAFF. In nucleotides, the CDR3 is TGTGCCATCAGTTCGAGGGACAGGGGGAACACTGAAGCTTTCTTT.

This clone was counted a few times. The CDR3 sequence: CASSLSYFRGLYNEQFF. In DNA, the CDR3 is TGTGCCAGCAGCTTATCATACTTCAGGGGGCTGTACAATGAGCAGTTCTTC. The chain employs TRBV7-8 and TRBJ2-1; TRBD1 matches at 8 bases. The germline CDR1 and CDR2 sequences are SGHVS and FQNEAQ. CDR3 length: 17 amino acids. Trimming at V came to 2 bases and at J to 4 bases, leaving 10 bases not matched to a gene.

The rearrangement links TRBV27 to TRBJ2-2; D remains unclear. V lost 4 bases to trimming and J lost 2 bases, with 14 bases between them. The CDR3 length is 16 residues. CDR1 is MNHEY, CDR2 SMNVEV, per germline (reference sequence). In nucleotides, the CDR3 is TGTGCCAGCAGTTGGATCCCCTCCACTAACACCGGGGAGCTGTTTTTT. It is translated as CASSWIPSTNTGELFF.

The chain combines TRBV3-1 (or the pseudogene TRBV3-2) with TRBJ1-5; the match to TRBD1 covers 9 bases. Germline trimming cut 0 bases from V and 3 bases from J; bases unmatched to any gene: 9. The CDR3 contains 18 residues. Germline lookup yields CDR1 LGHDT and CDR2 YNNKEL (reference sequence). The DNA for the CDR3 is TGTGCCAGCAGCCAAGATGGTCCAACAGGGGGCGACAATCAGCCCCAGCATTTT. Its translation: CASSQDGPTGGDNQPQHF.

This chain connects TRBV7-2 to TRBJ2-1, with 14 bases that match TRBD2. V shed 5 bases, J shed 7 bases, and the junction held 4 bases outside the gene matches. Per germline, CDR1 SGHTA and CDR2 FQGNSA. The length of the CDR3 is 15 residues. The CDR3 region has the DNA TGTGCCAGCAGCCCGACTAGCGGGGGGGATAATGAGCAGTTCTTC. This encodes CASSPTSGGDNEQFF.

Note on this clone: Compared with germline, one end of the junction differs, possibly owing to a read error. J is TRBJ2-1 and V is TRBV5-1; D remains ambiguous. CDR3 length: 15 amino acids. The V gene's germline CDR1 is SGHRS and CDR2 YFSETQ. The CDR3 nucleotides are TGCGCCAGCAGTTTGGACCATCTCTCCTACAATGAGCAGTTCTTC. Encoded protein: CASSLDHLSYNEQFF.

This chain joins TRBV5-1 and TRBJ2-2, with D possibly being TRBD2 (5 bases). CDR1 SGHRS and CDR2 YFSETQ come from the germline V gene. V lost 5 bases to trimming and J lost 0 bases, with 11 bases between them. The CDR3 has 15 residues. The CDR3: CASRPAAANTGELFF. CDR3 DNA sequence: TGCGCCAGCAGACCAGCAGCGGCGAACACCGGGGAGCTGTTTTTT.

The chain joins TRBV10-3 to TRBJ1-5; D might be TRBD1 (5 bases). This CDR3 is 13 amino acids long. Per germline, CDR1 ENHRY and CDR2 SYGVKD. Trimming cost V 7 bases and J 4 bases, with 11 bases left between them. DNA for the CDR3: TGTGCCATCACTATGGACATAAATCAGCCCCAGCATTTT. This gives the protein CAITMDINQPQHF.

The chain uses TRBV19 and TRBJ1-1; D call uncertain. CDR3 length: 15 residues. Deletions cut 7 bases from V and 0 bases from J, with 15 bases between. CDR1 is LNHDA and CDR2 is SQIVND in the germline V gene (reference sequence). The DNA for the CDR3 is TGTGCCAGTACCCAAGGGAGCCTTTTGAACACTGAAGCTTTCTTT. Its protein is CASTQGSLLNTEAFF.

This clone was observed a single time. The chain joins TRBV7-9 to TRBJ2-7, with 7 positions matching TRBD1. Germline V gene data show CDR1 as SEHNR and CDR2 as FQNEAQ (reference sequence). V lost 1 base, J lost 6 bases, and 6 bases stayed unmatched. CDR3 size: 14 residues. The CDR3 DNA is TGTGCCAGCAGCTTAGTTGCAGGGGGAAGCGAGCAGTACTTC. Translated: CASSLVAGGSEQYF.

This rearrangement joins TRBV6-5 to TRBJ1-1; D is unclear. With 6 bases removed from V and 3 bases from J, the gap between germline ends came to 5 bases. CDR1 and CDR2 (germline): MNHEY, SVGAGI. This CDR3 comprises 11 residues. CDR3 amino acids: CASSTDTEAFF. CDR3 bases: TGTGCCAGCAGCACAGACACTGAAGCTTTCTTT.

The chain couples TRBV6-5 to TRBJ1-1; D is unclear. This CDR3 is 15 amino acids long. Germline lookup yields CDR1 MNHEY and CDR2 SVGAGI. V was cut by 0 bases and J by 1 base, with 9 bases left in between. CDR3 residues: CASSYSRQTNTEAFF. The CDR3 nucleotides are TGTGCCAGCAGTTACTCGCGACAAACGAACACTGAAGCTTTCTTT.

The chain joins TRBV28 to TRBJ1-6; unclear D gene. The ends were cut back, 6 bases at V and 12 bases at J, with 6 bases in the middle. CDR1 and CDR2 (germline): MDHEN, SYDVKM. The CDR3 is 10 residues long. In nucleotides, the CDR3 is TGTGCCAGCAGCCCACTACCCCTCCACTTT. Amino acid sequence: CASSPLPLHF. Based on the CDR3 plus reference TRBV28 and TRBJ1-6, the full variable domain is DVKVTQSSRYLVKRTGEKVFLECVQDMDHENMFWYRQDPGLGLRLIYFSYDVKMKEKGDIPEGYSVSREKKERFSLILESASTNQTSMYLCASSPLPLHFGNGTRLTVT.